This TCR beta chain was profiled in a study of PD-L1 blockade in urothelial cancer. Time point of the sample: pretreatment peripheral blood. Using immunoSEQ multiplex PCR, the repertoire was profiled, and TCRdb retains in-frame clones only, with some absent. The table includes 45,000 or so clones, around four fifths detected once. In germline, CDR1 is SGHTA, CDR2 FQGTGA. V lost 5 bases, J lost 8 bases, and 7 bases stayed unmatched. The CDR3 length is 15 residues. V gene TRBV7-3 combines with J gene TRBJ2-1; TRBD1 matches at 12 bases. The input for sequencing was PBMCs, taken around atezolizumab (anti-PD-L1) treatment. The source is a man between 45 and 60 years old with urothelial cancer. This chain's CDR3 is CASSMAGTGGYEQFF. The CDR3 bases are TGTGCCAGCAGCATGGCCGGGACAGGGGGCTATGAGCAGTTCTTC.